The clone carrying this T cell receptor (beta chain) was picked up many times. The record originates from a study of read filtering for tumor transcriptome and immune sequencing. From 300 to 450 ng of RNA, a library with molecular barcoded alpha/delta and beta/gamma adaptors was made. TCRdb called the reads again in MiXCR, with one record for every CDR3 protein. The repertoire has roughly 69,000 distinct CDR3 sequences, about 15% of them found once; the top ten carry approximately 47%. The germline V gene has CDR1 SGHRS and CDR2 YFSETQ. Deletions cut 0 bases from V and 0 bases from J, with 7 bases between. The CDR3 runs to 14 residues.

Source material: a population of CD138-negative cells sorted from bone marrow. This rearrangement joins TRBV5-1 to TRBJ2-7; D is unclear. This TCR was recovered from a donor at least 40 years old with multiple myeloma. This CDR3 reads CASSLAVTSYEQYF. CDR3 coding DNA: TGCGCCAGCAGCTTGGCGGTAACCTCCTACGAGCAGTACTTC.